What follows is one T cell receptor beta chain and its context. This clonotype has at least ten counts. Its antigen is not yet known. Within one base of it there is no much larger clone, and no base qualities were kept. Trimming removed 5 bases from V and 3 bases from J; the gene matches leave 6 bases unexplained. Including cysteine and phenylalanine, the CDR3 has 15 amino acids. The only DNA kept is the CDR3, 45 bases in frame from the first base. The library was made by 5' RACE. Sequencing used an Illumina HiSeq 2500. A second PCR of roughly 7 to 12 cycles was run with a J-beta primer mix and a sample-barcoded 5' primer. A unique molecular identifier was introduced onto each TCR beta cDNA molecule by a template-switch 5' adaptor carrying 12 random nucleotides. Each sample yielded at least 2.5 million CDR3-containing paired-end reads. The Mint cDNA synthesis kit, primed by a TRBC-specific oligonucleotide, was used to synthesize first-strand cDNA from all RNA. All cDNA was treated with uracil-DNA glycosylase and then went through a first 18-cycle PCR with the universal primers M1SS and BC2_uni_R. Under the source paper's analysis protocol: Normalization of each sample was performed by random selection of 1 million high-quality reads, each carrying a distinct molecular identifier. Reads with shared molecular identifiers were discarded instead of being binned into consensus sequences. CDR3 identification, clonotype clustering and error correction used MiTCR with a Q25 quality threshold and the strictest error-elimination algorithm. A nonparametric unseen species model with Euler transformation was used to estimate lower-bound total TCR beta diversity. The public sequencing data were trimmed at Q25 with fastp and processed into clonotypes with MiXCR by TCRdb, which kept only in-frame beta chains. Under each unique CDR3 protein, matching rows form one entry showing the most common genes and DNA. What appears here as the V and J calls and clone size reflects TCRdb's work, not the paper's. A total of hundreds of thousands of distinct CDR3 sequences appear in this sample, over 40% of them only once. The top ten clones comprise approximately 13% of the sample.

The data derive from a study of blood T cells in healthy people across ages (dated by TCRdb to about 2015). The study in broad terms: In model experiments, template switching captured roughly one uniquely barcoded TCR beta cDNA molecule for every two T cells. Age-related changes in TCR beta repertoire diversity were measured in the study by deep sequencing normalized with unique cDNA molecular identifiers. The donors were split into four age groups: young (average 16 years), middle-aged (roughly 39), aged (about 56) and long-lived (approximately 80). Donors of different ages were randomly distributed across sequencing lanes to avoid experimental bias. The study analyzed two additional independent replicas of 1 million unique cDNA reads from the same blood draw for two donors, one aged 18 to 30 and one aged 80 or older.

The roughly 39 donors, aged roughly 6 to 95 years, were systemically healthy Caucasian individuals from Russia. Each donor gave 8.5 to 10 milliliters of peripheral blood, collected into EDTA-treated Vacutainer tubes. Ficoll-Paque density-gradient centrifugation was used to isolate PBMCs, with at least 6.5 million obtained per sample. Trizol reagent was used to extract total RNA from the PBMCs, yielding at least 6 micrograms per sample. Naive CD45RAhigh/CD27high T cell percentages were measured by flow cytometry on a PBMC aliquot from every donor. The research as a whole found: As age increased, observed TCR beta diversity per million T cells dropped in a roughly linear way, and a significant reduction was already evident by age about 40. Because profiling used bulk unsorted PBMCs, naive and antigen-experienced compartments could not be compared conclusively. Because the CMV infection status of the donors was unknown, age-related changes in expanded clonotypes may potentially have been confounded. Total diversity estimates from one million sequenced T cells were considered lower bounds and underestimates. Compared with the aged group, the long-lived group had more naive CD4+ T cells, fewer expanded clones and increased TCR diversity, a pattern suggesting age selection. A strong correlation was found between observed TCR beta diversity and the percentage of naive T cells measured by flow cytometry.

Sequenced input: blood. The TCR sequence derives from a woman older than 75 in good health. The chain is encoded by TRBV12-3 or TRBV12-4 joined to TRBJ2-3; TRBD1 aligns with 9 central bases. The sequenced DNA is TGTGCCAGCAGTCCCGGACAGGGGAATACAGATACGCAGTATTTT. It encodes CASSPGQGNTDTQYF.